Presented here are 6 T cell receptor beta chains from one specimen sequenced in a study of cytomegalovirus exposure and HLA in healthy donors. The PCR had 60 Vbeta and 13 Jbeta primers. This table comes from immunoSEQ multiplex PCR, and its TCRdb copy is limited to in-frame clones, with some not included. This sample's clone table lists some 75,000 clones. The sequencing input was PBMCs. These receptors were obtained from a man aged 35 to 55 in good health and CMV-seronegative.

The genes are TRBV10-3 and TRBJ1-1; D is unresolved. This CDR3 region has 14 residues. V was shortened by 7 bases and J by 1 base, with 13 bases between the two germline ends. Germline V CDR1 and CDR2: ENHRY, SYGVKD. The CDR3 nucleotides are TGTGCCATCACCCCCGAGGTATCGAACACTGAAGCTTTCTTT. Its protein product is CAITPEVSNTEAFF.

CDR3 loop: CASSRFRDRRVEQYF. The DNA for the CDR3 is TGTGCCAGTAGTAGGTTTCGGGACAGACGGGTCGAGCAGTACTTC. This chain links TRBV19 with TRBJ2-7; the match to TRBD1 covers 7 bases. CDR3 size: 15 residues. V lost 4 bases to trimming and J lost 6 bases; unmatched junction nucleotides: 12. From germline, CDR1 is LNHDA and CDR2 SQIVND (reference sequence). The variable domain in full, with the rest retrieved from reference TRBV19 and TRBJ2-7, is DGGITQSPKYLFRKEGQNVTLSCEQNLNHDAMYWYRQDPGQGLRLIYYSQIVNDFQKGDIAEGYSVSREKKESFPLTVTSAQKNPTAFYLCASSRFRDRRVEQYFGPGTRLTVT.

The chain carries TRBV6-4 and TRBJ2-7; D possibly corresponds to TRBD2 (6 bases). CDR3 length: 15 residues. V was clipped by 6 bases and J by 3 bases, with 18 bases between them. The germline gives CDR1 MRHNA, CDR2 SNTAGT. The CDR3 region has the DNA TGTGCCAGCAGCCTTGAGGTAGCGGAACTCTACGAGCAGTACTTC. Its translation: CASSLEVAELYEQYF.

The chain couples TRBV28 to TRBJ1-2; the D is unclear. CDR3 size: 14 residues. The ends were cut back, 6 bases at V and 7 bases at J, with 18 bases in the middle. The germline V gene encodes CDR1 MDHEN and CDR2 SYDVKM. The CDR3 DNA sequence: TGTGCCAGCAGCAGAACGGGATCAGGTGGTGGCTACACCTTC. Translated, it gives CASSRTGSGGGYTF.

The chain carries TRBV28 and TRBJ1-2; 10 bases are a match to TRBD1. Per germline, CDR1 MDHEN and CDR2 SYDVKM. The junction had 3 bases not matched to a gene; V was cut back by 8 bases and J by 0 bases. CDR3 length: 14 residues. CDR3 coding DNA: TGTGCCAGCCGTGGGACAGGGGCTAACTATGGCTACACCTTC. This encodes CASRGTGANYGYTF.

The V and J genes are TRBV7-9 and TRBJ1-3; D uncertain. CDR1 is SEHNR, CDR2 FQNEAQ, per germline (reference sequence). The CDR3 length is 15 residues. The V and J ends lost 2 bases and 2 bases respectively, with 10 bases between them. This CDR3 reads CASSLLGQTGNTIYF. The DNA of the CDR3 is TGTGCCAGCAGCTTACTAGGTCAAACTGGAAACACCATATATTTT.